This T cell receptor (beta chain) was identified in a study of blood T cell repertoires in COVID-19. About the study: Sources were T cells, B-cell-depleted T cells, or PBMCs; the material itself was cDNA or gDNA.

The CDR3 totals 16 residues. V lost 2 bases to trimming and J lost 0 bases; unmatched junction nucleotides: 0. CDR1 and CDR2 (germline): SGHDN, FVKESK. Source study methods: Using reference gene primer amplification, nucleated cell counts were estimated. The data were produced by immunoSEQ multiplex PCR, yet TCRdb's version contains in-frame clones alone and is incomplete. V, J and clone size are taken as reported in that table, and D and trimming were inferred from the DNA itself. Of about 340,000 clones listed, 88% are singletons. The V and J genes are TRBV14 and TRBJ1-6; 8 positions match TRBD1. Sequencing was done on a sample of peripheral blood. The receptor's source is a woman between 70 and 85 years old with COVID-19, enrolled during active disease. CDR3 DNA: TGTGCCAGCAGCCAAACAGGGGGCTCCTATAATTCACCCCTCCACTTT. Its protein product is CASSQTGGSYNSPLHF.